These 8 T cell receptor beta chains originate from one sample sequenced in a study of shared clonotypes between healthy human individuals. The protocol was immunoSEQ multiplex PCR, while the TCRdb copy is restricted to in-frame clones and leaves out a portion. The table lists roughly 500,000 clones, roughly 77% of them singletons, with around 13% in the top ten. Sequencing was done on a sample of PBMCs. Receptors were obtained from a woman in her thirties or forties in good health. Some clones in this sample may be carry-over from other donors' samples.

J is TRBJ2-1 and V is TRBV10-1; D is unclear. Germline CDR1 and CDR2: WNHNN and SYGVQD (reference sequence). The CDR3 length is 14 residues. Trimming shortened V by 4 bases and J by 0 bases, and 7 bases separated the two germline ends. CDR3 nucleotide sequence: TGCGCCAGCAGTGGAGGTAGCTCCTACAATGAGCAGTTCTTC. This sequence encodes CASSGGSSYNEQFF.

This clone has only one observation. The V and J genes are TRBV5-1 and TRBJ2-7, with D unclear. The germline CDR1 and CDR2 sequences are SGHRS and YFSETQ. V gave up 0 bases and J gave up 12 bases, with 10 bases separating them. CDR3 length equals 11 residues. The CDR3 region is CASSLESQMYF. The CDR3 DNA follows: TGCGCCAGCAGCTTGGAGAGTCAGATGTACTTC.

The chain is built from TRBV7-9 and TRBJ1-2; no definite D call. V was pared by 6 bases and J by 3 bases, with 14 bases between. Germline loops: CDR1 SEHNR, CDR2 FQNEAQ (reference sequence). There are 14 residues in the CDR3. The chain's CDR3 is CASRVEEDDYGYTF. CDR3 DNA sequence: TGTGCCAGCAGAGTCGAGGAGGACGACTATGGCTACACCTTC. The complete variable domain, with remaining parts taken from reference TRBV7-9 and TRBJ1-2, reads DTGVSQNPRHKITKRGQNVTFRCDPISEHNRLYWYRQTLGQGPEFLTYFQNEAQLEKSRLLSDRFSAERPKGSFSTLEIQRTEQGDSAMYLCASRVEEDDYGYTFGSGTRLTVV.

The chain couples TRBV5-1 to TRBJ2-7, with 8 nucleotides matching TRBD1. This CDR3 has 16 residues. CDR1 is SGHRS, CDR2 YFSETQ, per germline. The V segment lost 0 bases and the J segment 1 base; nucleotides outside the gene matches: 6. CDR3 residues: CASSLVTGGPSYEQYF. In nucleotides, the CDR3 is TGCGCCAGCAGCTTGGTTACAGGGGGACCGTCCTACGAGCAGTACTTC.

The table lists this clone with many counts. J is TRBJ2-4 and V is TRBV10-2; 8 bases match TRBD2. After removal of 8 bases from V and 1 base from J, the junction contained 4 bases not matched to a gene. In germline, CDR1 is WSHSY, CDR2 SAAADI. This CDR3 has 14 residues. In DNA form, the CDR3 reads TGCGCCAGCCGGACTAGCAGGGCCAAAAACATTCAGTACTTC. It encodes CASRTSRAKNIQYF.

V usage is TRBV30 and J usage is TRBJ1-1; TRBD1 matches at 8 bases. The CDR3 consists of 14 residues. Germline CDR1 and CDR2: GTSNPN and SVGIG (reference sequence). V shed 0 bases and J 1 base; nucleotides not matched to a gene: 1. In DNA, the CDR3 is TGTGCCTGGAGTGTGACAGGGGCGAACACTGAAGCTTTCTTT. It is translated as CAWSVTGANTEAFF.

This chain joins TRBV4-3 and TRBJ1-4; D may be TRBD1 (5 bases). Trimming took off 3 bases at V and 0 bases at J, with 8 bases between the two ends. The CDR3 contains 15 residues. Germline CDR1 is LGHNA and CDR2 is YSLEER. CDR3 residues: CASSQDTATNEKLFF. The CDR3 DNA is TGCGCCAGCAGCCAGGACACGGCAACTAATGAAAAACTGTTTTTT.

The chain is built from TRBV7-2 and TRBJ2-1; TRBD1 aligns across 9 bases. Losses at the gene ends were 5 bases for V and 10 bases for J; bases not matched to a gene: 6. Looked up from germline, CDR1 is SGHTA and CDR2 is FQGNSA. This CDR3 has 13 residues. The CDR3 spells CASSRGQGAEQFF. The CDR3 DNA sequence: TGTGCCAGCAGCCGGGGACAGGGAGCGGAGCAGTTCTTC.